The rows below give T cell receptor beta chains drawn from one sample of a study of patients and donors after allogeneic stem cell transplantation. TCRdb passed the RT-PCR reads through MiXCR, listing each CDR3 protein once. Of 920,000 or so distinct CDR3 sequences listed, around 17% are singletons. The material sequenced was blood, either unsorted or a sorted T cell fraction (not recorded which). The receptors stem from a human donor who was either an allogeneic HSCT recipient or a stem cell or donor lymphocyte infusion donor (not recorded which). It is not recorded whose cells these are; they may come from a transplant donor. Both conserved end residues are part of each CDR3. Each record gives: J gene, D gene, clone size, V gene, CDR3 DNA, CDR3 protein. The D gene is left open where the match is weak. The listing skips clone size in some rows; elsewhere it reads once, few, many or a size class.

>TRBJ2-7|-|few|TRBV4-2
TGTGCCAGCAGCCAAGATCTCCAGGGGGGATACGAGCAGTACTTC
CASSQDLQGGYEQYF
>TRBJ2-2|-|few|TRBV29-1
TGCAGCGTCGGAAGAGGATGGGACACCACCGGGGAGCTGTTTTTT
CSVGRGWDTTGELFF
>TRBJ2-7|-|-|TRBV21-1
TGTGCCAGCAGCAAAGGTTACGGCAGGGGGACCATCAAGCAGTACTTC
CASSKGYGRGTIKQYF
>TRBJ2-1|-|few|TRBV10-3
TGTGCCATCAGTGAGTCGCGGTGGAATGAGCAGTTCTTC
CAISESRWNEQFF
>TRBJ1-4|-|many|TRBV29-1
TGCAGCGTTGCCGCGTCCGGGGGGGAAAAACTGTTTTTT
CSVAASGGEKLFF
>TRBJ2-5|-|-|TRBV19
TGTGCCAGTAGTATATGGGGGACCGCCCAAGAGACCCAGTACTTC
CASSIWGTAQETQYF
>TRBJ2-7|-|-|TRBV4-1
TGCGCCAGCAGCCAAGCGGGCTCGGACGAGCAGTACTTC
CASSQAGSDEQYF
>TRBJ2-3|-|many|TRBV12-3/TRBV12-4
TGTGCCAGCAGTTTAGCGTTCGGGCCAGATACGCAGTATTTT
CASSLAFGPDTQYF
>TRBJ1-1|-|few|TRBV29-1
TGCAGCGTCCTGGACAGCTTGAACACTGAAGCTTTCTTT
CSVLDSLNTEAFF
>TRBJ2-3|-|few|TRBV20-1
TGCAGTGCTGGAGGGGCTAGGAGCACAGATACGCAGTATTTT
CSAGGARSTDTQYF
>TRBJ2-1|TRBD1|-|TRBV7-3
TGTGCCAGCAGCGGGGACAGGGGGAATGAGCAGTTCTTC
CASSGDRGNEQFF
>TRBJ1-5|-|-|TRBV6-6
TGTGCCAGCAGTTACAGCCCGGGGCAGCCCCAGCATTTT
CASSYSPGQPQHF
>TRBJ2-3|-|-|TRBV27
TGTGCCAGCAGTTTATGGGGAGGTGCAGATACGCAGTATTTT
CASSLWGGADTQYF
>TRBJ1-2|-|-|TRBV19
TGTGCCACCCGGCCCCCAGGGGACTATGGCTACACCTTC
CATRPPGDYGYTF
>TRBJ2-6|TRBD1|-|TRBV2
TGTGCCAGCAGTCCCCTACCTCAGGGGGCTGGGGCCAACGTCCTGACTTTC
CASSPLPQGAGANVLTF
>TRBJ2-1|-|many|TRBV2
TGTGCCAGCATGGGGGGTCTTCAATACAATGAGCAGTTCTTC
CASMGGLQYNEQFF
>TRBJ2-7|TRBD2|few|TRBV24-1
TGTGCCACCAGTGAATCCTTTTTAGCGGGAGCTTTCTACGAGCAGTACTTC
CATSESFLAGAFYEQYF
>TRBJ2-1|TRBD2|many|TRBV6-5
TGTGCCAGCAGTTACTCGGGGGGGGATACGAATGAGCAGTTCTTC
CASSYSGGDTNEQFF
>TRBJ1-2|TRBD1|-|TRBV5-1
TGCGCCAGCAGCTGGGTGACAGGGGACGGCTACACCTTC
CASSWVTGDGYTF
>TRBJ2-3|-|many|TRBV12-3/TRBV12-4
TGTGCCAGCAGGGGTGCATCAGATACGCAGTATTTT
CASRGASDTQYF
>TRBJ1-6|-|few|TRBV4-1
TGCGCCAGCAGCCAAGAAGACAGTGGGGGATCACCCCTCCACTTT
CASSQEDSGGSPLHF
>TRBJ2-7|-|-|TRBV4-1
TGCGCCAGCAGCCACCCCGGAGAGCTCTCCTACGAGCAGTACTTC
CASSHPGELSYEQYF
>TRBJ2-3|-|-|TRBV2
TGTGCCAGCAGTGACGTGGCTTCAGATACGCAGTATTTT
CASSDVASDTQYF
>TRBJ1-2|-|few|TRBV7-3
TGTGCCAGCAGCCCGGACAAGCCCTATGGCTACACCTTC
CASSPDKPYGYTF
>TRBJ2-3|TRBD2|-|TRBV4-2
TGTGCCAGCAGCCAAGATCTTGGGCTAGCGGGAGAAACTAGCACAGATACGCAGTATTTT
CASSQDLGLAGETSTDTQYF
>TRBJ2-5|-|few|TRBV7-9
TGTGCCAGCAGCTTTGCGTTTCAGGGCGTATTGAAAGAGACCCAGTACTTC
CASSFAFQGVLKETQYF
>TRBJ1-1|-|-|TRBV5-1
TGCGCCAGCAGCTTGGTAGATCAACCCACTGAAGCTTTCTTT
CASSLVDQPTEAFF
>TRBJ2-2|TRBD1|few|TRBV12-3/TRBV12-4
TGTGCCAGCAGTTGGACAGGGTCCGGGGAGCTGTTTTTT
CASSWTGSGELFF
>TRBJ2-7|-|-|TRBV29-1
TGCAGCGTTGGTCCCCCAGGGTCCCTCTCCTACGAGCAGTACTTC
CSVGPPGSLSYEQYF
>TRBJ1-5|-|few|TRBV20-1
TGCAGTGCCGCCGGCCAGGGATTTCAGCCCCAGCATTTT
CSAAGQGFQPQHF
>TRBJ2-5|-|-|TRBV10-3
TGTGCCATCAAGAGGGGACTGCAAGAGACCCAGTACTTC
CAIKRGLQETQYF
>TRBJ2-7|TRBD2|few|TRBV4-2
TGTGCCAGCAGCCCAGCGGGAGGGCCTAAGGACGAGCAGTACTTC
CASSPAGGPKDEQYF
>TRBJ2-1|-|-|TRBV20-1
TGCAGTGCTAGTGTCTTGAGGAGCTCCTACAATGAGCAGTTCTTC
CSASVLRSSYNEQFF
>TRBJ2-7|TRBD1|few|TRBV12-3/TRBV12-4
TGTGCCAGCAGTAACGGGACAGGGGGCAATTCCAACTACGAGCAGTACTTC
CASSNGTGGNSNYEQYF
>TRBJ2-5|-|-|TRBV11-2
TGTGCCAGCAGCTCGCCGTTTGGTTTATGGGAGACCCAGTACTTC
CASSSPFGLWETQYF
>TRBJ2-2|-|many|TRBV5-1
TGTGCCAGCAGCTTAGAAGGGGGTACCGGGGAGCTGTTTTTT
CASSLEGGTGELFF
>TRBJ2-2|TRBD1|-|TRBV7-8
TGTGCCAGCAGCTTGACAGGGGCATCCCGCGGGGAGCTGTTTTTT
CASSLTGASRGELFF
>TRBJ2-1|-|few|TRBV7-2
TGTGCCAGCTGTATCCGGGCAGCCGGCGATGAGCAGTTCTTC
CASCIRAAGDEQFF
>TRBJ2-7|-|many|TRBV3-1
TGTGCCAGCGGGAGATCGGCCTACGAGCAGTACTTC
CASGRSAYEQYF
>TRBJ1-5|-|-|TRBV5-1
TGCGCCAGCAGCTTACTGGGGGATCAGCCCCAGCATTTT
CASSLLGDQPQHF
>TRBJ2-5|TRBD2|-|TRBV7-7
TGTGGTAGCAGCTTAGCTAGCGGGGGGGCCTTGGAGACCCAGTACTTC
CGSSLASGGALETQYF
>TRBJ2-1|TRBD1|few|TRBV5-1
TGCGCCAGCAGCTTGGAGCGGGACAGGGCGGCTGAGCAGTTCTTC
CASSLERDRAAEQFF
>TRBJ1-2|-|few|TRBV2
TGTGCCAGCAGTGAAGCGCGGAGACACAGTAACTATGGCTACACCTTC
CASSEARRHSNYGYTF
>TRBJ2-3|-|-|TRBV28
TGTGCCAGCAGTACGAATCGGAGGCACACAGATACGCAGTATTTT
CASSTNRRHTDTQYF
>TRBJ2-7|-|few|TRBV20-1
TGCAGTGCTAGTTTAAGGGGGGCGAGTGGCTACGAGCAGTACTTC
CSASLRGASGYEQYF
>TRBJ2-5|-|-|TRBV20-1
TGCAGTGCTAGGGGGCCGAGGTACCAAGAGACCCAGTACTTC
CSARGPRYQETQYF
>TRBJ1-1|-|-|TRBV20-1
TGCAGTGCTAGAGTCTCCAGTGAAGCTTTCTTT
CSARVSSEAFF
>TRBJ2-7|-|-|TRBV18
TGTGCCAGCTCTGAGGGGATGTCGGACTACGAGCAGTACTTC
CASSEGMSDYEQYF
>TRBJ1-1|-|medium-sized|TRBV20-1
TGCAGTGCTAGAGATATGACAGTTGGTCGCACTGAAGCTTTCTTT
CSARDMTVGRTEAFF
>TRBJ1-6|-|few|TRBV7-2
TGTGCCAGCAGCTTAGTGTCGACAACTCCGGATTCACCCCTCCACTTT
CASSLVSTTPDSPLHF
>TRBJ2-3|TRBD2|-|TRBV6-2/TRBV6-3
TGTGCCAGCAGTTATGTGCGGGAGGGGACAGATACGCAGTATTTT
CASSYVREGTDTQYF
>TRBJ1-2|-|-|TRBV30
TGTGCCTGGAGTATAGGATCCTATGGCTACACCTTC
CAWSIGSYGYTF
>TRBJ2-1|TRBD2|few|TRBV12-3/TRBV12-4
TGTGCCAGCAGTTTTAGGCTAGCGGGGCAGTTCTTC
CASSFRLAGQFF